Shown below are 24 T cell receptor beta chains from a single sample sequenced in a study of early T cells in non-severe SARS-CoV-2 infection. Via MiXCR, TCRdb re-called the 5' RACE reads, giving one row per CDR3 protein. Among under 60,000 distinct CDR3 sequences listed, over 5% were seen once. Material for sequencing was whole blood. The receptors stem from an adult who was a healthcare worker with PCR-confirmed SARS-CoV-2 infection or an uninfected control (not recorded which).

V gene TRBV12-3 or TRBV12-4 combines with J gene TRBJ1-2; D is uncertain. Deletions cut 0 bases from V and 4 bases from J, with 15 bases between. This CDR3 has 16 residues. CDR3 in DNA: TGTGCCAGCAGTTTAGCGGGCTGGCTCCCGGGCTATGGCTACACCTTC. Its translation: CASSLAGWLPGYGYTF.

This chain joins TRBV24-1 and TRBJ2-1; 12 positions agree with TRBD2. V shed 4 bases and J 5 bases; nucleotides not matched to a gene: 5. The CDR3 runs 16 residues. Germline CDR1 and CDR2: KGHDR and SFDVKD. CDR3 DNA: TGTGCCACCAGTGACTCTAGCGGGAGGGTCAACAATGAGCAGTTCTTC. Amino acid sequence: CATSDSSGRVNNEQFF.

As for this clonotype: A much larger clonotype is one base distant, so this may be a read error. V usage is TRBV19 and J usage is TRBJ1-2; D gene uncertain. CDR1 is LNHDA, CDR2 SQIVND, per germline (reference sequence). The CDR3 consists of 14 residues. Trimming removed 11 bases from V and 4 bases from J, with 20 bases in between. CDR3 sequence (DNA): TGTGCCGCCGAGAACTTGAGGCCCACCTATGGCTACACCTTC. Translated, it gives CAAENLRPTYGYTF.

This clonotype was found a few times. This chain uses TRBV11-2 with TRBJ2-5; TRBD2 matches 8 bases. V was clipped by 2 bases and J by 4 bases; unmatched bases: 12. The CDR3 totals 17 residues. The V gene's germline CDR1 is SGHAT and CDR2 FQNNGV. CDR3 sequence: CASSLSQSGRIGETQYF. In nucleotides, the CDR3 is TGTGCCAGCAGCTTATCCCAGAGCGGGAGAATTGGAGAGACCCAGTACTTC. Together with reference TRBV11-2 and TRBJ2-5, the CDR3 gives the full variable domain: EAGVAQSPRYKIIEKRQSVAFWCNPISGHATLYWYQQILGQGPKLLIQFQNNGVVDDSQLPKDRFSAERLKGVDSTLKIQPAKLEDSAVYLCASSLSQSGRIGETQYFGPGTRLLVL.

The chain carries TRBV19 and TRBJ2-7, with TRBD1 matching 8 bases. The germline V gene encodes CDR1 LNHDA and CDR2 SQIVND (reference sequence). V was clipped by 3 bases and J by 1 base; unmatched bases: 2. The length of the CDR3 is 14 residues. Here the CDR3 reads CASSIRGLSYEQYF. The DNA for the CDR3 is TGTGCCAGTAGTATCAGGGGGCTGTCCTACGAGCAGTACTTC.

This clonotype was detected many times. This chain uses TRBV11-2 with TRBJ2-1, with unresolved D. Trimming shortened V by 2 bases and J by 6 bases, and 8 bases separated the two germline ends. The V gene's germline CDR1 is SGHAT and CDR2 FQNNGV. The CDR3 loop spans 13 amino acids. The CDR3 nucleotides are TGTGCCAGCAGCTTATTACGGACCAATGAGCAGTTCTTC. This codes for CASSLLRTNEQFF.

This clonotype was detected ten times or more. The CDR3 nucleotides read TGCAGTGCTTCCGGGACTGGAGGTGAAGCTTTCTTT. Translating it yields CSASGTGGEAFF. The V call is TRBV20-1, the J call TRBJ1-1; possibly TRBD1 for D (5 bases). The V gene's germline CDR1 is DFQATT and CDR2 SNEGSKA (reference sequence). The CDR3 runs 12 residues. V shed 5 bases and J shed 7 bases, with 14 bases lying between them.

This clonotype was seen repeatedly, ten times or more. V and J are TRBV30 and TRBJ1-2; D is possibly TRBD1 (6 bases). Trimming shortened V by 3 bases and J by 5 bases, and 16 bases separated the two germline ends. From germline, CDR1 is GTSNPN and CDR2 SVGIG (reference sequence). The CDR3 loop spans 14 amino acids. The chain's CDR3 is CAWRARGGAYGYTF. CDR3 nucleotide sequence: TGTGCCTGGAGGGCCCGAGGGGGGGCATATGGCTACACCTTC.

This clonotype was seen a few times. The chain uses TRBV13 and TRBJ2-5; a weak D match, TRBD1 (5 bases). In germline, CDR1 is PRHDT, CDR2 FYEKMQ (reference sequence). V lost 5 bases to trimming and J lost 5 bases, with 15 bases between them. This CDR3 has 14 amino acids. In nucleotides, the CDR3 is TGTGCCAGCAGCATTAGGGGTTTCGGGGAGACCCAGTACTTC. It specifies CASSIRGFGETQYF.

This chain links TRBV5-6 with TRBJ1-6, with a possible D match to TRBD1 (6 bases). Trimming left V 0 bases short and J 8 bases short, with 9 bases between. Looked up from germline, CDR1 is SGHDT and CDR2 is YYEEEE. The CDR3 is 14 amino acids. The CDR3 loop reads CASSLDGGHSPLHF. In DNA, the CDR3 is TGTGCCAGCAGCTTGGACGGGGGGCATTCACCCCTCCACTTT.

This clonotype was recorded many times. The rearrangement uses TRBV6-5 and TRBJ2-7, with D possibly being TRBD1 or TRBD2 (5 bases each). V was cut by 6 bases and J by 7 bases, with 10 bases left in between. The CDR3 is made up of 11 amino acids. Germline V gene lookup returns CDR1 MNHEY and CDR2 SVGAGI. CDR3 residues: CASSRDAEQYF. The DNA for the CDR3 is TGTGCCAGCAGCAGGGACGCAGAGCAGTACTTC.

There are many counts of this clonotype. The genes are TRBV7-8 and TRBJ2-1; 11 nucleotides line up with TRBD2. CDR3 size: 15 residues. V gave up 4 bases and J gave up 9 bases; unmatched junction bases: 8. The V gene's germline CDR1 is SGHVS and CDR2 FQNEAQ. The CDR3 region has the DNA TGTGCCAGCAGCTGGAGTCTAGCGGGAGGATCTGAGCAGTTCTTC. Translated, it gives CASSWSLAGGSEQFF.

This clonotype occurred many times. CDR3 sequence reads: CASGYTGMGSYNEQFF. DNA of the CDR3: TGTGCCAGTGGTTATACAGGGATGGGCTCCTACAATGAGCAGTTCTTC. The rearrangement links TRBV19 to TRBJ2-1; D perhaps matches TRBD1 (6 bases). The CDR3 has 16 amino acids. V was trimmed by 8 bases and J by 0 bases, leaving 17 bases between them. Germline values: CDR1 LNHDA, CDR2 SQIVND (reference sequence).

This clonotype has at least ten counts. J is TRBJ2-1 and V is TRBV7-2; 11 nucleotides agree with TRBD2. The V gene end was trimmed by 6 bases and the J gene end by 3 bases; junction bases not matched to a gene: 4. This CDR3 has 15 amino acids. Germline V gene sequence: CDR1 SGHTA, CDR2 FQGNSA. The CDR3 loop reads CASSEGTSGYNEQFF. The CDR3 DNA sequence: TGTGCCAGCAGTGAAGGGACTAGCGGCTACAATGAGCAGTTCTTC. Together with reference TRBV7-2 and TRBJ2-1, the CDR3 gives the full variable domain: GAGVSQSPSNKVTEKGKDVELRCDPISGHTALYWYRQSLGQGLEFLIYFQGNSAPDKSGLPSDRFSAERTGGSVSTLTIQRTQQEDSAVYLCASSEGTSGYNEQFFGPGTRLTVL.

This clonotype showed up many times. The V and J genes are TRBV12-3 or TRBV12-4 and TRBJ2-3; D gene uncertain. There are 12 residues in the CDR3. Trimming removed 8 bases at V and 12 bases at J, with 18 bases between. DNA for the CDR3: TGTGCCAGCTGGATCGTCGGCCAACCACAGTATTTT. Amino acids: CASWIVGQPQYF.

This clonotype was seen many times. The chain links TRBV7-2 to TRBJ1-5, with TRBD1 identical over 7 bases. The CDR3 contains 15 residues. The junction had 9 bases not matched to a gene; V was cut back by 5 bases and J by 5 bases. Germline V gives CDR1 SGHTA, CDR2 FQGNSA. Here the CDR3 reads CASSTERGRDQPQHF. The CDR3 coding sequence is TGTGCCAGCAGCACCGAGAGGGGGCGTGATCAGCCCCAGCATTTT.

This rearrangement joins TRBV30 to TRBJ2-7; 10 bases agree with TRBD1. Germline CDR1 reads GTSNPN; CDR2 reads SVGIG (reference sequence). V lost 4 bases and J lost 1; bases outside the gene matches: 10. This CDR3 is built from 16 residues. The CDR3 DNA reads TGTGCCTGGACCCCCCTGGGACAGGGGACTTCCTACGAGCAGTACTTC. It yields the protein CAWTPLGQGTSYEQYF.

This clonotype occurred a few times. The V call is TRBV27, the J call TRBJ2-7; no clear D gene. Trimming stripped 4 bases from V and 0 bases from J, with 10 bases between. Germline values: CDR1 MNHEY, CDR2 SMNVEV (reference sequence). This CDR3 contains 14 residues. The CDR3, as DNA: TGTGCCAGCAGTTCACAAAGGAGCTCCTACGAGCAGTACTTC. This translates into CASSSQRSSYEQYF.

This clonotype has ten or more counts. For the CDR3, the DNA is TGTGCCAGCAGCCAAGCCACCTCCGGATGGTACTTC. Translating gives CASSQATSGWYF. V and J are TRBV3-1 and TRBJ2-7; D is unclear. This CDR3 contains 12 residues. The ends were cut back, 1 base at V and 12 bases at J, with 13 bases in the middle. Germline V gene sequence: CDR1 LGHDT, CDR2 YNNKEL (reference sequence).

This clonotype was detected ten times or more. The chain uses TRBV6-5 and TRBJ1-6, with D possibly being TRBD1 (5 bases). V was pared by 5 bases and J by 7 bases, with 18 bases between. There are 16 residues in the CDR3. Germline V gives CDR1 MNHEY, CDR2 SVGAGI. CDR3 residues: CASSLRVQAPNSPLHF. For the CDR3, the DNA is TGTGCCAGCAGTCTGCGAGTACAGGCACCCAATTCACCCCTCCACTTT.

This clonotype was detected many times. V gene TRBV7-6 combines with J gene TRBJ1-6; TRBD1 might be the D (5 bases). Trimming removed 5 bases from V and 7 bases from J, with 21 bases in between. The CDR3 totals 17 residues. Germline V CDR1 and CDR2: SGHVS, FNYEAQ. The CDR3 reads CASSMSGQGSFNSPLHF. The CDR3 bases are TGTGCCAGCAGCATGTCGGGTCAGGGTTCGTTCAATTCACCCCTCCACTTT.

This clonotype came up many times. The rearrangement uses TRBV20-1 and TRBJ2-3; 8 bases map to TRBD2. The ends lost 2 bases at V and 5 bases at J; junction bases unmatched: 12. The CDR3 runs 16 residues. In germline, CDR1 is DFQATT, CDR2 SNEGSKA (reference sequence). Here the CDR3 reads CSARPLAGSRGDTQYF. In DNA, the CDR3 is TGCAGTGCTAGACCTCTAGCGGGCTCGAGGGGAGATACGCAGTATTTT.

The table lists this clonotype with many counts. This rearrangement joins TRBV12-5 to TRBJ2-3; no definite D call. The V gene lost 6 bases and the J gene lost 5 bases, with 9 bases spanning the gap. From germline, CDR1 is LGHNT and CDR2 FRNRAP. The CDR3 extends over 12 amino acids. This chain's CDR3 is CASGLVIDTQYF. The CDR3 nucleotides are TGTGCTAGTGGCCTGGTCATAGATACGCAGTATTTT. Using reference TRBV12-5 and TRBJ2-3 for the parts outside the CDR3, the full variable domain is DARVTQTPRHKVTEMGQEVTMRCQPILGHNTVFWYRQTMMQGLELLAYFRNRAPLDDSGMPKDRFSAEMPDATLATLKIQPSEPRDSAVYFCASGLVIDTQYFGPGTRLTVL.

This clonotype was found a few times. The chain uses TRBV6-6 and TRBJ2-4; tentatively, D is TRBD1 (6 bases). Germline-derived CDR1 and CDR2 are MNHNY and SVGAGI (reference sequence). The CDR3 is 17 residues long. V lost 7 bases, J lost 0 bases, and 19 bases lay in between. CDR3 in DNA: TGTGCCAGCACTCCGGGACACGGATCTCTAGCCAAAAACATTCAGTACTTC. It specifies CASTPGHGSLAKNIQYF.